The 9 T cell receptor beta chains given below trace back to one sample, sequenced in a study of PD-L1 blockade in urothelial cancer. The protocol was immunoSEQ multiplex PCR, while the TCRdb copy is restricted to in-frame clones and leaves out a portion. The table lists 38,000 or so clones, around 85% of them singletons. Documented time point: pretreatment peripheral blood. Sequencing was performed on PBMCs, taken around atezolizumab (anti-PD-L1) treatment. These receptors were taken from a man at least 80 years old with urothelial cancer.

By share, this clone counts as medium-sized. The chain employs TRBV28 and TRBJ2-5; D unclear. V was clipped by 6 bases and J by 3 bases, with 8 bases between them. This CDR3 spans 12 amino acids. CDR1 is MDHEN and CDR2 is SYDVKM in the germline V gene. CDR3 residues: CASSPPKETQYF. The CDR3 bases are TGTGCCAGCAGCCCCCCCAAAGAGACCCAGTACTTC.

The chain carries TRBV5-1 and TRBJ1-1, with 10 bases aligning to TRBD1. The CDR3 contains 13 residues. Germline loops: CDR1 SGHRS, CDR2 YFSETQ. J gave up 11 bases and V 4 bases, and 8 bases lay outside the gene matches. CDR3 DNA: TGCGCCAGCAGCCCGGGAGGGGGACAGGGGGCTTTCTTT. Amino acids: CASSPGGGQGAFF.

The chain joins TRBV2 to TRBJ1-1, with D uncertain. In germline, CDR1 is SNHLY, CDR2 FYNNEI. V was pared by 4 bases and J by 2 bases, with 20 bases between. The CDR3 contains 17 residues. DNA of the CDR3: TGTGCCAGCAGTGTGCGGATCTTGGAACGCTTAAACACTGAAGCTTTCTTT. Amino acids: CASSVRILERLNTEAFF.

J is TRBJ2-3 and V is TRBV11-2; D is undetermined. CDR1 and CDR2 (germline): SGHAT, FQNNGV. The CDR3 is 15 amino acids. Trimming left V 3 bases short and J 0 bases short, with 10 bases between. The CDR3 sequence: CASSFGGLSTDTQYF. The CDR3 nucleotides are TGTGCCAGCAGCTTTGGCGGCCTTAGCACAGATACGCAGTATTTT.

The genes are TRBV11-2 and TRBJ1-2, with D perhaps TRBD1 (5 bases). Germline V gene sequence: CDR1 SGHAT, CDR2 FQNNGV. With 10 bases removed from V and 4 bases from J, the gap between germline ends came to 16 bases. CDR3 length: 13 amino acids. CDR3 in DNA: TGTGCCACCTCGGGGGGTGAGATCTATGGCTACACCTTC. This translates into CATSGGEIYGYTF.

This clone was observed a few times. V and J are TRBV7-2 and TRBJ2-7; 14 nucleotides match TRBD2. Trimming removed 5 bases from V and 6 bases from J; junction bases left unmatched: 3. Germline V gene data show CDR1 as SGHTA and CDR2 as FQGNSA. This CDR3 region has 14 residues. CDR3 nucleotide sequence: TGTGCCAGCAGCGTGGGACTAGCGGGAGTCGAGCAGTACTTC. It encodes CASSVGLAGVEQYF.

This chain connects TRBV28 to TRBJ2-5; TRBD1 aligns across 9 bases. The CDR3 sequence is 16 residues long. V lost 5 bases to trimming and J lost 4 bases; unmatched junction nucleotides: 11. The germline V gene has CDR1 MDHEN and CDR2 SYDVKM. The CDR3 region has the DNA TGTGCCAGCAGTGCGCTACAGGGGGCCATCCTAGAGACCCAGTACTTC. It translates to CASSALQGAILETQYF.

This clone is a singleton in its sample. This chain joins TRBV7-9 and TRBJ1-3; a weak D match, TRBD1 (6 bases). CDR3 length: 19 residues. The germline CDR1 and CDR2 sequences are SEHNR and FQNEAQ (reference sequence). Trimming cost V 3 bases and J 4 bases, with 25 bases left between them. CDR3 bases: TGTGCCAGCAGCTTTCTCGCTTCTGTCAGGGGATATACCGGAAACACCATATATTTT. Translation: CASSFLASVRGYTGNTIYF.

The V and J genes are TRBV5-1 and TRBJ1-5; D might be TRBD1 (6 bases). The germline V gene encodes CDR1 SGHRS and CDR2 YFSETQ. CDR3 length: 15 amino acids. Trimming took 7 bases from V and 0 from J, leaving 14 bases between them. CDR3 in DNA: TGCGCCAGCCGTCCAGGGGTTCATAGCAATCAGCCCCAGCATTTT. It yields the protein CASRPGVHSNQPQHF. Full variable domain (missing parts from reference TRBV5-1 and TRBJ1-5): KAGVTQTPRYLIKTRGQQVTLSCSPISGHRSVSWYQQTPGQGLQFLFEYFSETQRNKGNFPGRFSGRQFSNSRSEMNVSTLELGDSALYLCASRPGVHSNQPQHFGDGTRLSIL.